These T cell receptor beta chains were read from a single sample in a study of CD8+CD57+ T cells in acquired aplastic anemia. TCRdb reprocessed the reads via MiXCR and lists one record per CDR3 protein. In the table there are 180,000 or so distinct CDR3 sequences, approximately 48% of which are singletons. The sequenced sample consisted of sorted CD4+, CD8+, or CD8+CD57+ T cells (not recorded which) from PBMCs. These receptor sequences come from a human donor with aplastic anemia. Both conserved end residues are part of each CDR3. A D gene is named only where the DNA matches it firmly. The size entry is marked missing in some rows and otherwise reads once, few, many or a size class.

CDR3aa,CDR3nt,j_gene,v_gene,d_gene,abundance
CASSLPDRDGENEQFF,TGTGCCAGCAGCCTCCCGGACAGGGACGGGGAGAATGAGCAGTTCTTC,TRBJ2-1,TRBV7-3,TRBD1,many
CASSQDRTSGRSEDSTGELFF,TGTGCCAGCAGCCAAGATCGGACTAGCGGGAGGTCTGAAGATAGCACCGGGGAGCTGTTTTTT,TRBJ2-2,TRBV14,TRBD2,once
CSASLPRLVQETQYF,TGCAGTGCTTCTTTACCCCGACTCGTCCAAGAGACCCAGTACTTC,TRBJ2-5,TRBV20-1,NA,NA
CASSLPGPSTDMQYF,TGTGCCAGCAGCTTGCCGGGACCTAGCACAGATATGCAGTATTTT,TRBJ2-3,TRBV7-6,NA,NA
CSVVRSRAEDTQYF,TGCAGCGTTGTTAGGTCCAGGGCGGAAGATACGCAGTATTTT,TRBJ2-3,TRBV29-1,NA,few
CATSPRDRGVGEQYF,TGTGCCACCAGTCCCCGGGACAGGGGAGTGGGCGAGCAGTACTTC,TRBJ2-7,TRBV24-1,TRBD1,NA
CASSVDRVGNSPLHF,TGTGCCAGCAGCGTAGACAGGGTGGGTAATTCACCCCTCCACTTT,TRBJ1-6,TRBV9,NA,NA
CASRSAGANEGFF,TGTGCCAGCAGGTCGGCGGGGGCCAACGAGGGGTTCTTC,TRBJ2-1,TRBV7-9,NA,NA
CATAPGANVQKLFF,TGTGCCACCGCTCCTGGGGCTAACGTCCAAAAACTGTTTTTT,TRBJ1-4,TRBV14,NA,once
CATSDLLAGEETQYF,TGTGCCACCAGTGATCTACTAGCGGGAGAGGAGACCCAGTACTTC,TRBJ2-5,TRBV24-1,TRBD2,NA
CASSFGLGNTIYF,TGTGCCAGCAGTTTTGGTCTGGGTAACACCATATATTTT,TRBJ1-3,TRBV27,NA,NA
CASSKDPQYNEQFF,TGTGCCAGCAGCAAGGATCCGCAATACAATGAGCAGTTCTTC,TRBJ2-1,TRBV7-3,NA,once